This TCR beta chain appears in the sequencing data of a study of T cell responses to AZD1222 COVID-19 vaccine. At the level of the study: Combined were second doses at about 4 or about 12 weeks. The study's findings and limits: There were vaccine-associated CD4 TCRs across spike, dominant at 160-218 and 743-854. White British donors predominated, females outnumbered males, and clonal diversity was possibly underestimated.

To note about this clone: Its antigen is undetermined.

The repertoire was sequenced with immunoSEQ multiplex PCR; TCRdb's copy has only in-frame clones and lacks some. The sample consists of more than 110,000 clones, 70% to 90% of them appearing once. The CDR3 is 12 residues long. Trimming took off 10 bases at V and 4 bases at J, with 13 bases between the two ends. Germline V gene data show CDR1 as MGHDK and CDR2 as SYGVNS. The clonotype originates from an adult in good health. The chain recombines TRBV25-1 with TRBJ1-1; D may be TRBD1 (6 bases). This specimen was peripheral blood, taken on day 0 of AZD1222 vaccination. The CDR3 region has the DNA TGTGCCACCAGGGGCACGGGCACTGAAGCTTTCTTT. It yields the protein CATRGTGTEAFF. The complete variable domain, with remaining parts taken from reference TRBV25-1 and TRBJ1-1, reads EADIYQTPRYLVIGTGKKITLECSQTMGHDKMYWYQQDPGMELHLIHYSYGVNSTEKGDLSSESTVSRIRTEHFPLTLESARPSHTSQYLCATRGTGTEAFFGQGTRLTVV.